The present TCR beta chain was sequenced within a study of T cells in Graves' hyperthyroidism and ophthalmopathy. Findings and limits, study-wide: Patients with ophthalmopathy were separated from those with stable hyperthyroidism by a 13 V-J model. Blood also contained most expanded thyroid clonotypes above 0.001. Ophthalmopathy, which appeared later, was predicted by the model a median roughly 6.4 months before onset.

The table lists this clonotype with many counts. As yet, its antigen is unknown. The germline CDR1 and CDR2 sequences are SEHNR and FQNEAQ (reference sequence). The CDR3 sequence is 14 residues long. With 1 base removed from V and 3 bases from J, the gap between germline ends came to 10 bases. Regions amplified from RNA transcripts were the TCR beta CDR3 regions. First-round RT-PCR with HTBI primers amplified the TCR CDR3 region. From the multiplex PCR reads, TCRdb called clonotypes with MiXCR, one entry per CDR3 protein. The sample lists 500,000 to 600,000 distinct CDR3 sequences; 46% were seen once. Source material: peripheral blood or thyroid tissue (not recorded which). The receptor was derived from a woman between 18 and 29 years old with Graves' hyperthyroidism. The chain couples TRBV7-9 to TRBJ2-7; no reliable D call. CDR3 sequence: CASSLDSLVYEQYF. CDR3 DNA: TGTGCCAGCAGCTTAGATAGTTTAGTCTACGAGCAGTACTTC. The full variable domain, in which reference TRBV7-9 and TRBJ2-7 provide the parts outside the CDR3, is DTGVSQNPRHKITKRGQNVTFRCDPISEHNRLYWYRQTLGQGPEFLTYFQNEAQLEKSRLLSDRFSAERPKGSFSTLEIQRTEQGDSAMYLCASSLDSLVYEQYFGPGTRLTVT.